These 31 T cell receptor beta chains were all obtained from the same sample, sequenced in a study of spatial heterogeneity in lung cancer. Time point indicated: sample taken at primary tumor resection. Frozen PBMC, nontumor lung or tumor provided whole RNA, which was sequenced unsorted. TCRdb called the 5' RACE reads again in MiXCR, with one record for every CDR3 protein. The sample lists approximately 44,000 distinct CDR3 sequences, roughly 13% occurring once. The specimen was PBMCs, collected at surgery. These receptors all come from a male donor with early-stage non-small cell lung cancer.

The chain couples TRBV5-1 to TRBJ2-1; 13 bases line up with TRBD2. CDR3 length equals 16 residues. Trimming at V came to 2 bases and at J to 7 bases, leaving 6 bases not matched to a gene. Germline V gene sequence: CDR1 SGHRS, CDR2 YFSETQ. The CDR3 region is CASSLQGTSGVNEQFF. CDR3 bases: TGCGCCAGCAGCTTACAGGGGACTAGCGGGGTGAATGAGCAGTTCTTC.

The chain joins TRBV7-2 to TRBJ2-1; D gene unclear. The V gene's germline CDR1 is SGHTA and CDR2 FQGNSA. CDR3 length: 12 amino acids. V was clipped by 5 bases and J by 10 bases, with 12 bases between them. The CDR3 sequence: CASSLVGREQFF. The CDR3 DNA reads as TGTGCCAGCAGCCTCGTCGGACGGGAGCAGTTCTTC.

This clonotype was observed a handful of times. The chain has TRBV20-1 and TRBJ2-1, with 9 bases fitting TRBD2. V was pared by 0 bases and J by 10 bases, with 13 bases of the junction left unmatched. The CDR3 has 16 amino acids. The germline V gene has CDR1 DFQATT and CDR2 SNEGSKA (reference sequence). CDR3 DNA sequence: TGCAGTGCTAGAGATCAGGCTAGCGGGACGGCTAGGGAGCAGTTCTTC. Translated: CSARDQASGTAREQFF.

V and J are TRBV6-1 and TRBJ1-5, with unresolved D. This CDR3 is 14 amino acids long. Germline lookup yields CDR1 MNHNS and CDR2 SASEGT. Trimming removed 7 bases at V and 4 bases at J, with 14 bases between. In DNA form, the CDR3 reads TGTGCCAGCACCCTGGGCAGTAGAAATCAGCCCCAGCATTTT. Translation gives CASTLGSRNQPQHF.

This clonotype was recorded many times. CDR3 residues: CASSQADSNTEAFF. As DNA, the CDR3 is TGTGCCAGCAGCCAAGCGGACAGTAACACTGAAGCTTTCTTT. This chain connects TRBV3-1 to TRBJ1-1, with a possible D match to TRBD1 (6 bases). Germline V lookup: CDR1 LGHDT, CDR2 YNNKEL (reference sequence). The CDR3 covers 14 residues. V was trimmed by 1 base and J by 2 bases, leaving 8 bases between them.

This clonotype was observed a few times. J is TRBJ1-4 and V is TRBV28, with D possibly TRBD1 on 6 matching bases. The V end lost 6 bases, the J end lost 3 bases, and 11 bases lay between the germline ends. CDR1 MDHEN and CDR2 SYDVKM come from the germline V gene. There are 14 residues in the CDR3. In DNA, the CDR3 is TGTGCCAGCAGGGGGGCGCAGGCTAATGAAAAACTGTTTTTT. Translation: CASRGAQANEKLFF.

The chain is built from TRBV5-4 and TRBJ2-1; 8 bases line up with TRBD1. Germline CDR1 reads SGHNT; CDR2 reads YYREEE (reference sequence). J was trimmed by 5 bases and V by 2 bases; bases with no gene match: 9. The CDR3 runs to 16 residues. The CDR3 DNA sequence: TGTGCCAGCAGCTTCCTGCAGGGGGCAGCCCACAATGAGCAGTTCTTC. Encoded protein: CASSFLQGAAHNEQFF.

The DNA of the CDR3 is TGTGCCAGCAGTCTGATCGACCTGAACACTGAAGCTTTCTTT. Protein: CASSLIDLNTEAFF. The rearrangement uses TRBV27 and TRBJ1-1; D call uncertain. Germline assignment: CDR1 MNHEY and CDR2 SMNVEV (reference sequence). The V end was cut by 5 bases, the J end by 0 bases, with 10 bases between. The CDR3 is 14 residues long.

This clonotype was detected only a few times. The J gene is TRBJ2-5, the V gene TRBV10-3, with no clear D. The germline gives CDR1 ENHRY, CDR2 SYGVKD. Trimming cost V 10 bases and J 2 bases, with 17 bases left between them. This CDR3 has 14 amino acids. The CDR3 is CATGRTESQETQYF. CDR3 sequence (DNA): TGTGCCACCGGTCGGACGGAAAGTCAAGAGACCCAGTACTTC.

This clonotype was observed many times. The chain joins TRBV10-1 to TRBJ2-7; TRBD1 might be the D (6 bases). The length of the CDR3 is 11 residues. V gave up 10 bases and J gave up 5 bases, with 12 bases separating them. CDR1 is WNHNN, CDR2 SYGVQD, per germline (reference sequence). The CDR3 spells CANTDSNEQYF. In nucleotides, the CDR3 is TGCGCCAATACGGACAGTAACGAGCAGTACTTC.

This clonotype was observed many times. The chain couples TRBV5-1 to TRBJ2-1; 8 bases are a match to TRBD2. The CDR3 is 16 residues long. Germline assignment: CDR1 SGHRS and CDR2 YFSETQ. Unmatched junction bases numbered 11, after V lost 2 bases and J lost 7 bases. CDR3 in amino acids: CASSLTGGPSGNEQFF. Here the CDR3 DNA reads TGCGCCAGCAGCTTAACGGGAGGGCCGTCTGGGAATGAGCAGTTCTTC.

Remarks on this clonotype: A much bigger clone sits one base away, suggesting this may be a read error. The chain links TRBV6-1 to TRBJ1-5, with TRBD1 matching 7 bases. CDR1 is MNHNS, CDR2 SASEGT, per germline. The CDR3 length is 14 residues. CDR3 sequence: CASTPTGREQPQQF. CDR3 in DNA: TGTGCCAGCACCCCGACAGGGCGAGAGCAGCCCCAGCAATTT.

This clonotype has at least ten counts. The rearrangement uses TRBV15 and TRBJ2-3; TRBD2 is a possible D gene (5 bases). This CDR3 spans 13 amino acids. The germline V and J ends were trimmed by 6 bases and 3 bases, with 10 bases remaining between them. The germline V gene encodes CDR1 LNHNV and CDR2 YYDKDF (reference sequence). The CDR3 protein is CATSPGITDTQYF. The CDR3 region has the DNA TGTGCCACCAGTCCCGGGATAACAGATACGCAGTATTTT.

This clonotype appeared many times. This chain joins TRBV3-1 and TRBJ2-5; D gene ambiguous. This CDR3 is built from 13 residues. Germline V gives CDR1 LGHDT, CDR2 YNNKEL (reference sequence). Between the trimmed V and J ends, which lost 4 bases and 1 base, there was a span of 7 bases. CDR3 DNA sequence: TGTGCCAGCAGCCTCGGGCCCCAAGAGACCCAGTACTTC. Translated, it gives CASSLGPQETQYF.

This chain joins TRBV7-2 and TRBJ1-3; a weak D match, TRBD1 (6 bases). The length of the CDR3 is 14 residues. V lost 4 bases to trimming and J lost 4 bases, with 11 bases between them. Germline V lookup: CDR1 SGHTA, CDR2 FQGNSA. CDR3 nucleotides: TGTGCCAGCAGCTCCCGCAGGGGCGGAAACACCATATATTTT. Encoded protein: CASSSRRGGNTIYF.

This clonotype was counted between two and nine times. CDR3: CASSYQGMGEQFF. CDR3 in DNA: TGTGCCAGCAGTTACCAGGGGATGGGTGAGCAGTTCTTC. The chain uses TRBV6-2 or TRBV6-3 and TRBJ2-1, with D perhaps matching TRBD1 (6 bases). The CDR3 extends over 13 amino acids. Germline V gives CDR1 MNHEY, CDR2 SVGEGT. V lost 2 bases, J lost 9 bases, and 11 bases lay in between.

Ten or more counts support this clonotype. The chain employs TRBV9 and TRBJ2-1; D uncertain. Germline-derived CDR1 and CDR2 are SGDLS and YYNGEE. The length of the CDR3 is 15 residues. V lost 0 bases to trimming and J lost 0 bases, with 7 bases between them. Here the CDR3 reads CASSVVDFSYNEQFF. CDR3 nucleotide sequence: TGTGCCAGCAGCGTAGTCGACTTCTCCTACAATGAGCAGTTCTTC.

The chain carries TRBV15 and TRBJ1-1; a weak D match, TRBD1 (5 bases). Per the germline V gene, CDR1 is LNHNV and CDR2 is YYDKDF (reference sequence). This CDR3 is built from 14 residues. V lost 3 bases to trimming and J lost 9 bases, with 17 bases between them. As DNA, the CDR3 is TGTGCCACCAGCAGGGGTGAGCGGGGGGGACAAGCTTTCTTT. This gives the protein CATSRGERGGQAFF.

This clonotype has ten or more counts. The chain carries TRBV29-1 and TRBJ2-5; 7 bases fit TRBD1. The V gene end was trimmed by 7 bases and the J gene end by 4 bases; junction bases not matched to a gene: 6. This CDR3 contains 12 residues. CDR1 and CDR2 (germline): SQVTM, ANQGSEA. The CDR3 nucleotides are TGCAGCGCTGACAGGGACGGAGAGACCCAGTACTTC. Amino acid sequence: CSADRDGETQYF.

This clonotype has at least ten counts. The V call is TRBV12-3 or TRBV12-4, the J call TRBJ2-1, with a possible D match to TRBD2 (6 bases). This CDR3 is 13 amino acids long. The V and J ends lost 5 bases and 6 bases respectively, with 11 bases between them. CDR3 nucleotides: TGTGCCAGCAGTATTACCGGGGGCAATGAGCAGTTCTTC. Translation: CASSITGGNEQFF.

The chain joins TRBV3-1 to TRBJ2-6; D remains unclear. Trimming removed 0 bases at V and 0 bases at J, with 6 bases between. Germline V CDR1 and CDR2: LGHDT, YNNKEL (reference sequence). The CDR3 runs 16 residues. The DNA of the CDR3 is TGTGCCAGCAGCCAAGAACGGAGCTCTGGGGCCAACGTCCTGACTTTC. It encodes CASSQERSSGANVLTF.

The V gene is TRBV3-1, the J gene TRBJ2-7, with a possible D match to TRBD2 (5 bases). This CDR3 spans 15 amino acids. Per germline, CDR1 LGHDT and CDR2 YNNKEL (reference sequence). Trimming took 0 bases from V and 0 from J, leaving 9 bases between them. CDR3 DNA sequence: TGTGCCAGCAGCCAAGACGCGGACTTCTCCTACGAGCAGTACTTC. Amino acid sequence: CASSQDADFSYEQYF.

The V call is TRBV12-5, the J call TRBJ2-1, with TRBD1 identical over 7 bases. The CDR3 loop spans 14 amino acids. In germline, CDR1 is LGHNT, CDR2 FRNRAP. Losses at the gene ends were 6 bases for V and 6 bases for J; bases not matched to a gene: 8. CDR3 amino acids: CASGSGTAPNEQFF. CDR3 bases: TGTGCTAGTGGCTCCGGGACAGCACCCAATGAGCAGTTCTTC. Full variable domain (remainder filled in from reference TRBV12-5 and TRBJ2-1): DARVTQTPRHKVTEMGQEVTMRCQPILGHNTVFWYRQTMMQGLELLAYFRNRAPLDDSGMPKDRFSAEMPDATLATLKIQPSEPRDSAVYFCASGSGTAPNEQFFGPGTRLTVL.

This clonotype was observed a handful of times. The V call is TRBV4-2, the J call TRBJ1-2; maybe TRBD1 (5 bases). Trimming cost V 1 base and J 8 bases, with 11 bases left between them. CDR1 and CDR2 from the germline V gene are LGHNA and YNFKEQ. The CDR3 consists of 13 residues. The CDR3, as DNA: TGTGCCAGCAGCCAAGTCAGGGAGGACGGCTACACCTTC. Translating it yields CASSQVREDGYTF.

The sample holds many counts of this clonotype. The rearrangement joins TRBV12-3 or TRBV12-4 to TRBJ2-5; no reliable D call. Trimming removed 7 bases from V and 1 base from J, with 13 bases in between. This CDR3 spans 14 amino acids. The CDR3 spells CASTHRTSQETQYF. The CDR3 nucleotides read TGTGCCAGCACACATAGGACCAGCCAAGAGACCCAGTACTTC.

In DNA, the CDR3 is TGTGCCAGCAGTTACTCGTGGCGGAGGAGGAATTCACCCCTCCACTTT. Translating it yields CASSYSWRRRNSPLHF. The J gene is TRBJ1-6, the V gene TRBV6-5, with D unresolved. Germline V gene sequence: CDR1 MNHEY, CDR2 SVGAGI. V lost 0 bases and J lost 7, with 13 bases in between. This CDR3 comprises 16 residues.

In this sample, this clonotype turned up a few times. The chain has TRBV7-9 and TRBJ2-1; D may match TRBD1 or TRBD2 (7 bases each). CDR3 length: 17 residues. Germline V CDR1 and CDR2: SEHNR, FQNEAQ (reference sequence). V was shortened by 1 base and J by 1 base, with 14 bases between the two germline ends. CDR3 sequence (DNA): TGTGCCAGCAGCTTAGTCAGGGGGGGCACATCCTACAATGAGCAGTTCTTC. Translating it yields CASSLVRGGTSYNEQFF.

This clonotype was observed once. The chain's CDR3 is CASSQVRSTDTQYF. As DNA, the CDR3 is TGTGCCAGCTCCCAAGTGCGCAGCACAGATACGCAGTATTTT. The chain has TRBV27 and TRBJ2-3; D uncertain. CDR3 length: 14 residues. Germline values: CDR1 MNHEY, CDR2 SMNVEV (reference sequence). V was shortened by 8 bases and J by 0 bases, with 12 bases between the two germline ends.

This clonotype came up a few times. The V gene is TRBV4-1, the J gene TRBJ1-2, with D possibly matching TRBD1 (5 bases). The CDR3 has 15 residues. Trimming took off 4 bases at V and 8 bases at J, with 20 bases between the two ends. The V gene's germline CDR1 is MGHRA and CDR2 YSYEKL. CDR3 sequence reads: CASSRATGLLGGYTF. The CDR3 DNA reads as TGCGCCAGCAGCCGAGCGACGGGACTATTAGGAGGCTACACCTTC.

This clonotype was seen at least ten times. V and J are TRBV28 and TRBJ2-5; 8 positions match TRBD2. The CDR3 has 14 residues. Germline V gene sequence: CDR1 MDHEN, CDR2 SYDVKM. Trimming cost V 5 bases and J 5 bases; bases outside gene matches: 7. CDR3 region: CASSPAGGMETQYF. The CDR3 DNA follows: TGTGCCAGCAGTCCCGCGGGAGGCATGGAGACCCAGTACTTC.

The rearrangement uses TRBV7-9 and TRBJ1-3; no reliable D call. V shed 1 base and J shed 4 bases, with 5 bases lying between them. Germline values: CDR1 SEHNR, CDR2 FQNEAQ (reference sequence). The CDR3 is made up of 13 amino acids. CDR3 bases: TGTGCCAGCAGCTTAGGTAACGGAAACACCATATATTTT. Protein product: CASSLGNGNTIYF.